This T cell receptor (beta chain) was documented in a study of T cell responses to AZD1222 COVID-19 vaccine. TCRdb's table, derived via immunoSEQ multiplex PCR, lists solely in-frame clones and lacks some. The data hold about 170,000 clones, with 80% to 90% observed a single time. In regard to this clone: The antigen is not known.

Findings of the study overall: Per reports, nearly half of all spike-specific TCRs target regions that are unmutated in variants. Increased Spike-specific TCR breadth and depth were observed after two AZD1222 doses.

Germline V gives CDR1 SNHLY, CDR2 FYNNEI. The CDR3 covers 13 residues. V was pared by 1 base and J by 5 bases, with 8 bases between. Sequencing was performed on peripheral blood, taken on day 0 of AZD1222 vaccination. The receptor was derived from an adult in good health. This rearrangement joins TRBV2 to TRBJ1-1; unclear D gene. CDR3 DNA sequence: TGTGCCAGCAGTGAAGGGCCGGAGACTGAAGCTTTCTTT. It encodes CASSEGPETEAFF.